The 7 T cell receptor beta chains below come from one sample, sequenced in a study of shared clonotypes between healthy human individuals. Measured with immunoSEQ multiplex PCR; TCRdb has only the in-frame clones, and not every one. The sample holds around 1,000,000 clones, 60% to 80% seen once. The source material was memory CD4+ T cells from PBMCs. As to subset: CD45RA-negative fraction. These receptors came from a young man in good health. Some clones in this sample may be carry-over from other donors' samples.

The chain is built from TRBV9 and TRBJ1-2, with D unclear. There are 14 residues in the CDR3. Germline V gene data show CDR1 as SGDLS and CDR2 as YYNGEE. V lost 4 bases and J 1 base, leaving 11 bases between the germline ends. The CDR3 sequence is CASSPEFNNYGYTF. The CDR3 DNA reads TGTGCCAGCAGCCCCGAGTTTAATAACTATGGCTACACCTTC.

The chain employs TRBV5-6 and TRBJ2-7; perhaps TRBD1 as D (6 bases). The CDR3 is 16 amino acids. Deletions cut 2 bases from V and 3 bases from J, with 18 bases between. Germline lookup yields CDR1 SGHDT and CDR2 YYEEEE. CDR3 loop: CASSLGGASRGYEQYF. Written as DNA, the CDR3 is TGTGCCAGCAGCTTAGGGGGAGCCTCCCGGGGCTACGAGCAGTACTTC.

This chain joins TRBV29-1 and TRBJ2-2, with 11 bases that match TRBD1. The CDR3 loop spans 15 amino acids. The V segment lost 3 bases and the J segment 5 bases; nucleotides outside the gene matches: 5. Germline CDR1 SQVTM, CDR2 ANQGSEA. The CDR3 protein is CSVDTGDRGTGELFF. In nucleotides, the CDR3 is TGCAGCGTTGATACTGGGGACAGGGGGACCGGGGAGCTGTTTTTT.

The genes are TRBV19 and TRBJ2-3; a weak D match, TRBD2 (5 bases). Germline CDR1 and CDR2: LNHDA and SQIVND (reference sequence). The CDR3 is made up of 16 amino acids. Trimming took 3 bases from V and 4 from J, leaving 17 bases between them. The CDR3 loop is CASSIRIRESSDTQYF. The CDR3 coding sequence is TGTGCCAGTAGTATTAGGATAAGGGAGTCATCAGATACGCAGTATTTT. Combining the CDR3 with reference TRBV19 and TRBJ2-3 gives the whole variable domain DGGITQSPKYLFRKEGQNVTLSCEQNLNHDAMYWYRQDPGQGLRLIYYSQIVNDFQKGDIAEGYSVSREKKESFPLTVTSAQKNPTAFYLCASSIRIRESSDTQYFGPGTRLTVL.

The chain carries TRBV5-1 and TRBJ2-7, with a tentative D call TRBD2 (5 bases). Germline V CDR1 and CDR2: SGHRS, YFSETQ. The V end lost 4 bases, the J end lost 0 bases, and 14 bases lay between the germline ends. The CDR3 is 15 residues long. The CDR3 DNA is TGCGCCAGCAGCGTGACTACCTACAGCTCCTACGAGCAGTACTTC. It is translated as CASSVTTYSSYEQYF. The full variable domain, rest sourced from reference TRBV5-1 and TRBJ2-7, is KAGVTQTPRYLIKTRGQQVTLSCSPISGHRSVSWYQQTPGQGLQFLFEYFSETQRNKGNFPGRFSGRQFSNSRSEMNVSTLELGDSALYLCASSVTTYSSYEQYFGPGTRLTVT.

This chain uses TRBV5-1 with TRBJ1-3; the match to TRBD1 covers 10 bases. Trimming cost V 0 bases and J 0 bases; bases outside gene matches: 6. Germline V gene sequence: CDR1 SGHRS, CDR2 YFSETQ. CDR3 length equals 18 residues. CDR3: CASSLGPRDRGSGNTIYF. The CDR3 DNA follows: TGCGCCAGCAGCTTGGGCCCCCGGGACAGGGGCTCTGGAAACACCATATATTTT.

V usage is TRBV18 and J usage is TRBJ2-7; 9 bases are a match to TRBD2. J was trimmed by 5 bases and V by 0 bases; bases with no gene match: 2. Per the germline V gene, CDR1 is KGHSH and CDR2 is LQKENI. CDR3 length: 14 residues. The CDR3 region is CASSPPSGGDEQYF. As DNA, the CDR3 is TGTGCCAGCTCACCACCTAGCGGGGGCGACGAGCAGTACTTC.